Here is one T cell receptor (beta chain) with its context. The antigen it binds to is not known. Base qualities are missing; no much larger clone stands one base away. This specimen comes from a study of T cell responses to AZD1222 COVID-19 vaccine (dated by TCRdb to the early 2020s). For context, the study as a whole: AZD1222 recipients whose second dose came at about 4 weeks and those whose second dose came at about 12 weeks were combined into one group, since spike-specific TCR depth and breadth did not differ between the two schedules. Trial participants were enrolled by age into 18-55, 56-69 and 70-plus year subgroups, with roughly 160, 29 and 62 TCR-sequenced participants respectively. A total of 230 to 250 trial participants underwent TCR sequencing, of whom 207 received two doses of AZD1222 and about 25 received two doses of the MenACWY control vaccine. Results and caveats for the whole study, not just this receptor: Only 5 to 7 AZD1222 recipients were SARS-CoV-2 seropositive at baseline, limiting conclusions about previously exposed vaccinees. In the small 56-69-year group, the increase in depth fell short of significance, most likely because of low power. Vaccine-associated CD4 TCRs spanned the whole spike protein, with dominant responses in regions 160-218 and 743-854. Because no day 14 peak-response samples were available, repertoires were characterized only after the peak T cell response. Epitopes outside the regions mutated in the B.1.351 and B.1.1.7 variants were reportedly recognized by nearly half of the unique spike-specific TCRs. Participants were mostly white British, with more females than males. The authors suggested clonal diversity may have been underestimated. Spike-specific TCR breadth and depth rose significantly after two AZD1222 doses compared with day 0 and with MenACWY recipients.

From its cysteine to its phenylalanine, the CDR3 spans 14 amino acids. The kept DNA is CDR3 alone, 42 bases in frame from the first base. Taken from the germline V gene, the CDR1 and CDR2 loops are MNHEY and SVGEGT. Trimming at the junction amounts to 4 bases on V and 6 bases on J, and the germline ends lie 16 bases apart. Read against the paper, the sample's time point label means: baseline before first vaccination. Vaccinee samples came from UK trials COV001 and COV002, including a single-blind randomized controlled phase 2/3 trial of AZD1222 (ChAdOx1 nCoV-19) in healthy adults. For TCRbeta chain sequencing, PBMC samples from trial participants were taken at day 0 and at day 28 after the second dose. The CDR3 regions of human TCRbeta chains were subjected to immunosequencing. Turning to the authors' computational methods: Repertoire TCRs were checked for matches against a reference library of SARS-CoV-2-specific TCRs that had been generated using the MIRA antigen-specificity platform. Breadth was defined as the fraction of unique TCRs that were SARS-CoV-2-associated. Depth was defined as the fraction of total T cells that were SARS-CoV-2-associated. Using the MIRA data, each spike-specific TCR was mapped to the spike region that the TCR reacts to and placed in a CD4 or CD8 class. Log10-transformed breadth and depth values were compared by one-way ANOVA with Sidak's multiple comparisons tests. As stored in TCRdb, this immuneACCESS dataset retains in-frame rearrangements with V and J assigned. A fraction of the clones does not appear; measured against another copy, unresolved V genes explain less than half of the discrepancy, and the remainder lacks a known reason. The V and J calls and clone size come from that table; D and trimming were worked out from the DNA. The sample table shows roughly 96,000 clones, and 90% are seen once. About a quarter of the sample goes to the ten largest clones.

The chain couples TRBV6-2 or TRBV6-3 to TRBJ2-7; the D gene assignment is ambiguous. The TCR sequence derives from an adult in good health. The sequencing used peripheral blood, collected on day 0 of AZD1222 vaccination. The CDR3 protein is CASSSPPPAGEQYF. In nucleotide form, the sequence is TGTGCCAGCAGTTCGCCCCCCCCCGCCGGCGAGCAGTACTTC.